The next 20 T cell receptor beta chains were all read from a single sample in a study of blood T cell repertoires in COVID-19. The repertoire was sequenced with immunoSEQ multiplex PCR; TCRdb's copy has only in-frame clones and lacks some. The sample gives around 140,000 clones, approximately 84% of which show up once; just under 2% is in the top ten. Sequencing was carried out using peripheral blood. These TCRs come from a woman aged 60-70 years with acute or convalescent COVID-19.

Only a few counts were recorded for this clone. V gene TRBV7-3 combines with J gene TRBJ2-7, with D perhaps TRBD2 (6 bases). Trimming shortened V by 5 bases and J by 2 bases, and 13 bases separated the two germline ends. Germline V lookup: CDR1 SGHTA, CDR2 FQGTGA. The CDR3 runs to 14 residues. CDR3 sequence reads: CASSPRPGAYEQYF. CDR3 coding DNA: TGTGCCAGCAGCCCCCGTCCGGGAGCCTACGAGCAGTACTTC. The full variable domain, rest sourced from reference TRBV7-3 and TRBJ2-7, is GAGVSQTPSNKVTEKGKYVELRCDPISGHTALYWYRQSLGQGPEFLIYFQGTGAADDSGLPNDRFFAVRPEGSVSTLKIQRTERGDSAVYLCASSPRPGAYEQYFGPGTRLTVT.

The V gene is TRBV7-9, the J gene TRBJ1-4, with D maybe TRBD1 (5 bases). V was cut by 5 bases and J by 2 bases, with 12 bases left in between. Germline V gene sequence: CDR1 SEHNR, CDR2 FQNEAQ (reference sequence). This CDR3 comprises 15 residues. CDR3 in amino acids: CASSPPGGTNEKLFF. CDR3 nucleotides: TGTGCCAGCAGCCCCCCGGGGGGGACTAATGAAAAACTGTTTTTT.

V and J are TRBV10-3 and TRBJ1-5; perhaps TRBD1 as D (6 bases). Germline V gene data show CDR1 as ENHRY and CDR2 as SYGVKD. There are 14 residues in the CDR3. With 8 bases removed from V and 3 bases from J, the gap between germline ends came to 14 bases. The CDR3 sequence: CAIGQTGNNQPQHF. The CDR3 region has the DNA TGTGCCATCGGCCAAACAGGGAACAATCAGCCCCAGCATTTT.

The chain has TRBV28 and TRBJ2-7; perhaps TRBD1 as D (5 bases). With 2 bases removed from V and 2 bases from J, the gap between germline ends came to 7 bases. The CDR3 totals 13 residues. In germline, CDR1 is MDHEN, CDR2 SYDVKM. CDR3 residues: CASSLIGAYEQYF. DNA of the CDR3: TGTGCCAGCAGTTTAATAGGGGCCTACGAGCAGTACTTC.

J is TRBJ2-1 and V is TRBV5-1; 11 nucleotides align to TRBD2. The CDR3 has 14 residues. The junction had 4 bases not matched to a gene; V was cut back by 1 base and J by 10 bases. Germline CDR1 and CDR2: SGHRS and YFSETQ. CDR3 in amino acids: CASSLTSGSLEQFF. The DNA for the CDR3 is TGCGCCAGCAGCTTGACTAGCGGGAGCCTGGAGCAGTTCTTC.

The CDR3 nucleotides read TGTGCCAGCAGCCACAACTCCTACGAGCAGTACTTC. Its translation: CASSHNSYEQYF. The rearrangement joins TRBV6-5 to TRBJ2-7, with unresolved D. CDR1 is MNHEY, CDR2 SVGAGI, per germline. The CDR3 has 12 amino acids. V lost 6 bases and J lost 0, with 6 bases in between.

This chain joins TRBV5-4 and TRBJ1-4, with D tentatively TRBD1 (5 bases). CDR3 length: 14 amino acids. Germline V CDR1 and CDR2: SGHNT, YYREEE (reference sequence). Trimming stripped 3 bases from V and 4 bases from J, with 10 bases between. The CDR3 DNA follows: TGTGCCAGCAGCTCGGGGGTGGTTAATGAAAAACTGTTTTTT. Its protein product is CASSSGVVNEKLFF.

V is TRBV2 and J is TRBJ2-3; no clear D gene. V was pared by 6 bases and J by 8 bases, with 12 bases between. Germline V gene data show CDR1 as SNHLY and CDR2 as FYNNEI. The CDR3 has 12 residues. CDR3 residues: CASRSSEATQYF. CDR3 in DNA: TGTGCCAGCAGAAGCTCAGAGGCTACGCAGTATTTT.

V and J are TRBV5-1 and TRBJ2-5; 8 positions match TRBD2. This CDR3 region has 16 residues. V shed 0 bases, J shed 0 bases, and the junction held 4 bases outside the gene matches. In germline, CDR1 is SGHRS, CDR2 YFSETQ. The CDR3 protein is CASSLGLAGHQETQYF. CDR3 DNA: TGCGCCAGCAGCTTGGGGCTAGCGGGCCACCAAGAGACCCAGTACTTC.

At least ten counts were recorded for this clone. The chain recombines TRBV29-1 with TRBJ2-7; 7 nucleotides match TRBD2. Germline V CDR1 and CDR2: SQVTM, ANQGSEA. The CDR3 sequence is 13 residues long. V lost 5 bases, J lost 1 base, and 5 bases stayed unmatched. CDR3 amino acids: CSVFLAESYEQYF. The CDR3, as DNA: TGCAGCGTTTTTCTAGCGGAATCCTACGAGCAGTACTTC.

V and J are TRBV10-3 and TRBJ2-1; TRBD2 matches 16 bases. CDR3 length: 14 residues. V dropped 6 bases and J dropped 9; count of bases not matched to a gene: 2. Germline CDR1 and CDR2: ENHRY and SYGVKD. CDR3 amino acids: CAIRGLAGGSEQFF. CDR3 nucleotide sequence: TGTGCCATCAGGGGACTAGCGGGAGGGAGTGAGCAGTTCTTC.

The V and J genes are TRBV4-1 and TRBJ2-3; D uncertain. V lost 4 bases, J lost 2 bases, and 7 bases lay in between. CDR1 and CDR2 (germline): MGHRA, YSYEKL. The CDR3 extends over 13 amino acids. This CDR3 is CASSPGLTDTQYF. DNA for the CDR3: TGCGCCAGCAGCCCTGGGCTCACAGATACGCAGTATTTT.

The V gene is TRBV5-1, the J gene TRBJ2-3, with 8 bases lining up with TRBD2. Unmatched junction bases numbered 8, after V lost 3 bases and J lost 5 bases. The CDR3 runs to 15 residues. From germline, CDR1 is SGHRS and CDR2 YFSETQ. The CDR3, as DNA: TGCGCCAGCAGCTCTCCCCGGGAGGGAAGAGATACGCAGTATTTT. The encoded protein is CASSSPREGRDTQYF. Full variable domain (rest looked up from reference TRBV5-1 and TRBJ2-3): KAGVTQTPRYLIKTRGQQVTLSCSPISGHRSVSWYQQTPGQGLQFLFEYFSETQRNKGNFPGRFSGRQFSNSRSEMNVSTLELGDSALYLCASSSPREGRDTQYFGPGTRLTVL.

The chain combines TRBV14 with TRBJ2-3; no clear D. Trimming cost V 2 bases and J 1 base, with 10 bases left between them. Germline V CDR1 and CDR2: SGHDN, FVKESK. The CDR3 contains 15 residues. Written as DNA, the CDR3 is TGTGCCAGCAGCCAAAAAGGTCAGGGCACAGATACGCAGTATTTT. This translates into CASSQKGQGTDTQYF.

This clone was recorded a few times. In nucleotides, the CDR3 is TGTGCCAGCAGACCGGGACTAGCGGGTTACGAGCAGTACTTC. Translating gives CASRPGLAGYEQYF. This sequence joins TRBV27 and TRBJ2-7; 12 bases fit TRBD2. The V and J ends lost 6 bases and 4 bases, in that order; junction bases with no gene match: 4. CDR3 length: 14 residues. Germline CDR1 MNHEY, CDR2 SMNVEV (reference sequence).

The J gene is TRBJ1-2, the V gene TRBV14; D unresolved. Trimming took off 6 bases at V and 3 bases at J, with 11 bases between the two ends. Germline V gene sequence: CDR1 SGHDN, CDR2 FVKESK. CDR3 length equals 13 residues. As DNA, the CDR3 is TGTGCCAGCAGATCCCGAGTTGACTATGGCTACACCTTC. Its protein product is CASRSRVDYGYTF.

This clone was detected once. The gene calls are TRBV5-1 and TRBJ1-2, with D possibly being TRBD1 (6 bases). Germline CDR1 reads SGHRS; CDR2 reads YFSETQ. The CDR3 has 12 amino acids. Between the trimmed V and J ends, which lost 3 bases and 8 bases, there was a span of 11 bases. The CDR3 DNA reads TGCGCCAGCAGCTCGGCGGGGGGCGGCTACACCTTC. Its protein is CASSSAGGGYTF.

The chain uses TRBV28 and TRBJ1-2; D is uncertain. V gave up 2 bases and J gave up 6 bases, with 13 bases separating them. In germline, CDR1 is MDHEN, CDR2 SYDVKM. CDR3 length: 14 residues. CDR3 sequence: CASSLDHLQHGYTF. Written as DNA, the CDR3 is TGTGCCAGCAGTTTAGACCACCTACAGCATGGCTACACCTTC.

The chain couples TRBV20-1 to TRBJ2-7; 12 nucleotides match TRBD2. With V trimmed by 3 bases and J by 4 bases, 4 bases remained unmatched. This CDR3 contains 14 residues. The germline gives CDR1 DFQATT, CDR2 SNEGSKA (reference sequence). The CDR3 coding sequence is TGCAGTGCTAGTTTTCTAGCGGGAGGGTACGAGCAGTACTTC. Translated: CSASFLAGGYEQYF.

This chain joins TRBV13 and TRBJ2-5, with 7 nucleotides matching TRBD2. J was trimmed by 2 bases and V by 0 bases; bases with no gene match: 3. The CDR3 contains 15 residues. Germline CDR1 PRHDT, CDR2 FYEKMQ (reference sequence). The CDR3 region is CASSLGRAGQETQYF. In DNA, the CDR3 is TGTGCCAGCAGCTTAGGAAGAGCGGGGCAAGAGACCCAGTACTTC.